The subject of this entry is one T cell receptor beta chain. This sample stems from a study of shared clonotypes between healthy human individuals. Only in-frame clones appear in the TCRdb table, and some are missing; sequencing was by immunoSEQ multiplex PCR. The sample contains some 2,000,000 clones, 90% to 96% of which appear only once. The specimen sequenced was naive CD4+ T cells sorted from blood. Subset described: CD45RA+ positively selected. This clonotype originated in a man between 18 and 35 years old in good health.

CDR3 in DNA: TGTGCCTGGAGTGTGTGGAGGGTTCCTCACTTGAACACCGGGGAGCTGTTTTTT. Translated, it gives CAWSVWRVPHLNTGELFF. The chain links TRBV30 to TRBJ2-2; tentatively, D is TRBD2 (6 bases). V dropped 0 bases and J dropped 1 base, with 18 bases sitting between them. CDR3 length: 18 residues. CDR1 GTSNPN and CDR2 SVGIG come from the germline V gene (reference sequence). Based on the CDR3 plus reference TRBV30 and TRBJ2-2, the full variable domain is SQTIHQWPATLVQPVGSPLSLECTVEGTSNPNLYWYRQAAGRGLQLLFYSVGIGQISSEVPQNLSASRPQDRQFILSSKKLLLSDSGFYLCAWSVWRVPHLNTGELFFGEGSRLTVL.